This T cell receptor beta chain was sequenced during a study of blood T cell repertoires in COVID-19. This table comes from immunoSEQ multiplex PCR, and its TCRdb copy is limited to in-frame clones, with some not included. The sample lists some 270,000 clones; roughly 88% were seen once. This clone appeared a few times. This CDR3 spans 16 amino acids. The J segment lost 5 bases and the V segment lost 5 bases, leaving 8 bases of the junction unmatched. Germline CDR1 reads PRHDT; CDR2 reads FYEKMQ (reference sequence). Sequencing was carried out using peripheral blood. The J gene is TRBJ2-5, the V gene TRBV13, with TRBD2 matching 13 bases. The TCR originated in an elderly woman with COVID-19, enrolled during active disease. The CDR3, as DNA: TGTGCCAGCAGCGCCTCAACTAGCGGGGGGGCCGAGACCCAGTACTTC. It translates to CASSASTSGGAETQYF. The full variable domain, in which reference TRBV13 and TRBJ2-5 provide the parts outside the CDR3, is AAGVIQSPRHLIKEKRETATLKCYPIPRHDTVYWYQQGPGQDPQFLISFYEKMQSDKGSIPDRFSAQQFSDYHSELNMSSLELGDSALYFCASSASTSGGAETQYFGPGTRLLVL.